This TCR beta chain was observed in a study of shared clonotypes between healthy human individuals. The naive CD8 fraction comprised CD45RO-negative cells positively selected for CCR7 and excluded terminally differentiated effector memory CD45RA+ cells. The assay was immunoSEQ multiplex PCR, and TCRdb's table has in-frame clones only and misses some. Counted here are around 1,900,000 clones, 93% occurring once; the ten biggest clones make up about 1.7%. Material for sequencing was naive CD8+ T cells from PBMCs. The clonotype comes from a man aged 18-30 years in good health. Some clones in this sample may be carry-over from other donors' samples.

CDR3 region: CASSLLAGYEQYF. The CDR3 DNA follows: TGTGCCAGCTCACTACTAGCGGGCTACGAGCAGTACTTC. V gene TRBV18 combines with J gene TRBJ2-7, with 9 bases fitting TRBD2. The CDR3 loop spans 13 amino acids. The junction had 1 base not matched to a gene; V was cut back by 4 bases and J by 3 bases. The germline V gene has CDR1 KGHSH and CDR2 LQKENI.